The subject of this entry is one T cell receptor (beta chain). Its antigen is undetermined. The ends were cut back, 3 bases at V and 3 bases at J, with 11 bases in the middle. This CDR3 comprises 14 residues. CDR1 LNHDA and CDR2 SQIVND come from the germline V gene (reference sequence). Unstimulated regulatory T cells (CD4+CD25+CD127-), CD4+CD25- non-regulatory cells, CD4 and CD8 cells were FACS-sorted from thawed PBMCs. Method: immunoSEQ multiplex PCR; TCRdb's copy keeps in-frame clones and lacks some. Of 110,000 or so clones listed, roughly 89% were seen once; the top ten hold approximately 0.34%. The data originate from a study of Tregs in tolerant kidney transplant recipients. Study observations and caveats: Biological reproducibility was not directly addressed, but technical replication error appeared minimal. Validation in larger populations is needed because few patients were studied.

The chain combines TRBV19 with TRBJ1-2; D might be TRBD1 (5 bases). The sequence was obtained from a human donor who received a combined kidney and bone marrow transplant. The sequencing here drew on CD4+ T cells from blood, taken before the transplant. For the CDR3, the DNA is TGTGCCAGTAGTATTAGGGGATCGGACTATGGCTACACCTTC. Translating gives CASSIRGSDYGYTF.